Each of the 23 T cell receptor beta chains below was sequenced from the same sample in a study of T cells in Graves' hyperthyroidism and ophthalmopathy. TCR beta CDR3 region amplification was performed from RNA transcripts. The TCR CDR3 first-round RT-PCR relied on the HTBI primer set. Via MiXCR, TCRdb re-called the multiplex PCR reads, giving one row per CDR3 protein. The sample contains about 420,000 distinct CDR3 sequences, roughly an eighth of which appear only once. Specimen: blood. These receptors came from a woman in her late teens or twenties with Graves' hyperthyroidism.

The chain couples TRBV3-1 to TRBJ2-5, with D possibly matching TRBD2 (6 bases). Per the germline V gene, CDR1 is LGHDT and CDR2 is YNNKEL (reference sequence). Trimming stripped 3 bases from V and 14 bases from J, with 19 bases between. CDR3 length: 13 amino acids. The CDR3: CASSQDRDSRCYF. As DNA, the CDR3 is TGTGCCAGCAGCCAGGACCGGGACTCCCGCTGTTACTTC.

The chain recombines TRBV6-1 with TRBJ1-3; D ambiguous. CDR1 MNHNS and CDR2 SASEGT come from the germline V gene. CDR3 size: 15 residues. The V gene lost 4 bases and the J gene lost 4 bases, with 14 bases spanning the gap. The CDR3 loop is CASSAQGGLGNTIYF. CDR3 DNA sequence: TGTGCCAGCAGTGCCCAAGGAGGTCTGGGAAACACCATATATTTT.

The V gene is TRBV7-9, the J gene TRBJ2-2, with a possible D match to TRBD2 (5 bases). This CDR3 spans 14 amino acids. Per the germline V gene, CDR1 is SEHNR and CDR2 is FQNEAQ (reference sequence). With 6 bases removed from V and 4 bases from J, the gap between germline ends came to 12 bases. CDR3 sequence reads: CASSKGVGTGELFF. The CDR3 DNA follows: TGTGCCAGCAGTAAGGGAGTCGGCACCGGGGAGCTGTTTTTT.

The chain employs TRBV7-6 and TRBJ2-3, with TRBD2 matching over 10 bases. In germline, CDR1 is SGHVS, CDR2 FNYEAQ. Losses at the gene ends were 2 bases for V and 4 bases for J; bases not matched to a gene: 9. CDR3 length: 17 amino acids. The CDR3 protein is CASSLQPAAGGADTQYF. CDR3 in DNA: TGTGCCAGCAGCTTACAGCCAGCAGCGGGAGGGGCAGATACGCAGTATTTT.

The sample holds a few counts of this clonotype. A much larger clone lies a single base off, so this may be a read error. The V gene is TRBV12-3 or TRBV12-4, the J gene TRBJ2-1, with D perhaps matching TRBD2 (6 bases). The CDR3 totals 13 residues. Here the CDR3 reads CASSFGRDSERFF. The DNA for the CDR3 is TGTGCCAGCAGTTTCGGGCGGGACTCTGAGCGGTTCTTC.

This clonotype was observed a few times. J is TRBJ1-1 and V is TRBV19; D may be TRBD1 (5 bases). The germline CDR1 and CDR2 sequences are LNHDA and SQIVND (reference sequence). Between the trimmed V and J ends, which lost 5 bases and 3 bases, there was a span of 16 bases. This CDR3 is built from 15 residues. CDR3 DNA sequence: TGTGCCAGTAGTCAGGCAGTATGGGGGGACACTGAAGCTTTCTTT. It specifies CASSQAVWGDTEAFF.

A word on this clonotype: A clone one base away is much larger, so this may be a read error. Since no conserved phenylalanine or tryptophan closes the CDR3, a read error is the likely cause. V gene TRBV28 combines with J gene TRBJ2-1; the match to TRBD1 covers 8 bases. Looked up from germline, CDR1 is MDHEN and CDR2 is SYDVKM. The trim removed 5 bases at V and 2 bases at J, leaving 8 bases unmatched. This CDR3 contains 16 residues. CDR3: CASSGGQGGTYNEQFL. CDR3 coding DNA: TGTGCCAGCAGTGGAGGACAGGGAGGTACCTACAATGAGCAGTTCCTC.

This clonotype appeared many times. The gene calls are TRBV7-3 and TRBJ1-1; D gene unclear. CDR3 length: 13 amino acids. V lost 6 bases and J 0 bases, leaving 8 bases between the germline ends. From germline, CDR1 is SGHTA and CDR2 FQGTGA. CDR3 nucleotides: TGTGCCAGCAGTAGGGAAGTGAACACTGAAGCTTTCTTT. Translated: CASSREVNTEAFF.

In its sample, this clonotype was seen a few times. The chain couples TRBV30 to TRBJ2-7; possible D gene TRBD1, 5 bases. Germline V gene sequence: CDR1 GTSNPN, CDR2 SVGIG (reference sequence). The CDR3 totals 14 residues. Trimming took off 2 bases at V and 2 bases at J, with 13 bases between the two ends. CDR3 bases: TGTGCCTGGAGTCGAATGGCAGGGCCCTACGAGCAGTACTTC. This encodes CAWSRMAGPYEQYF.

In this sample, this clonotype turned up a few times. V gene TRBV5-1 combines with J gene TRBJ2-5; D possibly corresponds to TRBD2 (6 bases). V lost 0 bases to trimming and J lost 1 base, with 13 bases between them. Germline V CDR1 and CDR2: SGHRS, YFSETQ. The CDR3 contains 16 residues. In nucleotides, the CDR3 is TGCGCCAGCAGCTTGGCCGGGAGATCCCTCCAAGAGACCCAGTACTTC. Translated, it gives CASSLAGRSLQETQYF.

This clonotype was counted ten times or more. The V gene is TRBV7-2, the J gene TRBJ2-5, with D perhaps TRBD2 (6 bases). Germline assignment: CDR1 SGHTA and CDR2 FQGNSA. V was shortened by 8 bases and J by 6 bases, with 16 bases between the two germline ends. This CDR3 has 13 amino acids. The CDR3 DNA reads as TGTGCCAGCGGCAACGGGAGCTTAAAGACCCAGTACTTC. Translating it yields CASGNGSLKTQYF.

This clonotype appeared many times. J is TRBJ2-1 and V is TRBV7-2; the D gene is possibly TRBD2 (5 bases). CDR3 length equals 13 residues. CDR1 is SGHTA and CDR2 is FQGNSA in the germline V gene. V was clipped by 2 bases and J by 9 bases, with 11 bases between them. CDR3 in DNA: TGTGCCAGCAGCTTAAGGCGGGCGGCTGAGCAGTTCTTC. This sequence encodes CASSLRRAAEQFF. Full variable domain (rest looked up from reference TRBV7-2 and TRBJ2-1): GAGVSQSPSNKVTEKGKDVELRCDPISGHTALYWYRQSLGQGLEFLIYFQGNSAPDKSGLPSDRFSAERTGGSVSTLTIQRTQQEDSAVYLCASSLRRAAEQFFGPGTRLTVL.

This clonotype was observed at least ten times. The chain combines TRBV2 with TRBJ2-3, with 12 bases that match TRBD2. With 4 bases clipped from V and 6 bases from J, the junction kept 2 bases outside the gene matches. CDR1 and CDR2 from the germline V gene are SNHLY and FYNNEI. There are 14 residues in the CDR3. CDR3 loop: CASSGLAGGDTQYF. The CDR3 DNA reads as TGTGCCAGCAGTGGTCTAGCGGGAGGGGATACGCAGTATTTT.

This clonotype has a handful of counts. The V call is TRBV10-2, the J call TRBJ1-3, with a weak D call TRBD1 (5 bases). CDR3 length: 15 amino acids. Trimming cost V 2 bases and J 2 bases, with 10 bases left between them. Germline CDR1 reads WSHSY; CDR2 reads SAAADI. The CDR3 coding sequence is TGCGCCAGCAGTGAGGGGCAGGGCACTGGAAACACCATATATTTT. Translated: CASSEGQGTGNTIYF.

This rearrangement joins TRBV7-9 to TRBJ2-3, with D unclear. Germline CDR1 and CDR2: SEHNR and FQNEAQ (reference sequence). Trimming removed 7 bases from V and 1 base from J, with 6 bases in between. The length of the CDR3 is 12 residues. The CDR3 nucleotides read TGTGCCAGCACCCCGCGCACAGATACGCAGTATTTT. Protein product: CASTPRTDTQYF.

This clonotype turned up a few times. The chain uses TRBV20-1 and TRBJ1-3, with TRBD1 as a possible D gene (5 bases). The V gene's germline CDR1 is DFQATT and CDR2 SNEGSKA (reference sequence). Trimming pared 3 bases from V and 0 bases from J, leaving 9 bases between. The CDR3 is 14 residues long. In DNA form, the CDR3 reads TGCAGTGCTAGTGACAGAACCTCTGGAAACACCATATATTTT. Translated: CSASDRTSGNTIYF.

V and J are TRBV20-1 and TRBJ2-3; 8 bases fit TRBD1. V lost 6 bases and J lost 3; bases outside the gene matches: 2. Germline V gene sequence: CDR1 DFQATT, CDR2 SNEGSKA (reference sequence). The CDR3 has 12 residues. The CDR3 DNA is TGCAGTGCCTGGGACAGGACAGATACGCAGTATTTT. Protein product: CSAWDRTDTQYF.

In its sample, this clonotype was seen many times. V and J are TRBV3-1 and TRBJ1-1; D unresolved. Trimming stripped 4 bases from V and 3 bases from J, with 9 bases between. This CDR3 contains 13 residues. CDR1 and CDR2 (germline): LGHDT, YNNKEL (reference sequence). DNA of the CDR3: TGTGCCAGCAGCCCCCGGTCGGACACTGAAGCTTTCTTT. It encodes CASSPRSDTEAFF.

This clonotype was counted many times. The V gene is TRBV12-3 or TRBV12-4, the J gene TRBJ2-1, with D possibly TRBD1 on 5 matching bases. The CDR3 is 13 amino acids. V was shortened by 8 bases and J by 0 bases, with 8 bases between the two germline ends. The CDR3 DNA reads TGTGCCAGCGCCAGGGACTCCTACAATGAGCAGTTCTTC. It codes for CASARDSYNEQFF.

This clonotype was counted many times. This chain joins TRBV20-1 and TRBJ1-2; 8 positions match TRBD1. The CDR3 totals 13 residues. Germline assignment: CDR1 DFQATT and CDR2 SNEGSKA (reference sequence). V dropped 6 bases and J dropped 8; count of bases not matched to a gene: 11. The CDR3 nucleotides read TGCAGTGCGCCGTTGTTGACAGGGGACGGCTACACCTTC. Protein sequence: CSAPLLTGDGYTF.

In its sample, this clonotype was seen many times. The CDR3 DNA sequence: TGTGCCAGCAGCTTTAACATGCGGGATGAGCAGTTCTTC. It is translated as CASSFNMRDEQFF. This rearrangement joins TRBV7-3 to TRBJ2-1; tentative D call: TRBD2 (5 bases). CDR1 and CDR2 from the germline V gene are SGHTA and FQGTGA. There are 13 residues in the CDR3. Deletions cut 3 bases from V and 8 bases from J, with 11 bases between. The variable domain in full, completed from reference TRBV7-3 and TRBJ2-1, reads GAGVSQTPSNKVTEKGKYVELRCDPISGHTALYWYRQSLGQGPEFLIYFQGTGAADDSGLPNDRFFAVRPEGSVSTLKIQRTERGDSAVYLCASSFNMRDEQFFGPGTRLTVL.

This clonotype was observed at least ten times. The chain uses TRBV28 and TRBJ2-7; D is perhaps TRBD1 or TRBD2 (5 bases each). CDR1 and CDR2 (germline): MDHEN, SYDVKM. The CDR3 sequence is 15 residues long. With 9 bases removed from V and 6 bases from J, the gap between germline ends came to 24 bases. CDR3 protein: CASTRTGTSSGEQYF. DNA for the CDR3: TGTGCCAGTACCCGAACCGGGACGTCGAGCGGCGAGCAGTACTTC.

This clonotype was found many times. The CDR3 DNA sequence: TGCAGCGTTGAAGAGGTTGTCCCCGGGGGGACTGAAGCTTTCTTT. Residues: CSVEEVVPGGTEAFF. The chain combines TRBV29-1 with TRBJ1-1, with D possibly being TRBD1 (5 bases). Deletions cut 0 bases from V and 5 bases from J, with 16 bases between. The CDR3 contains 15 residues. Germline V gene lookup returns CDR1 SQVTM and CDR2 ANQGSEA.